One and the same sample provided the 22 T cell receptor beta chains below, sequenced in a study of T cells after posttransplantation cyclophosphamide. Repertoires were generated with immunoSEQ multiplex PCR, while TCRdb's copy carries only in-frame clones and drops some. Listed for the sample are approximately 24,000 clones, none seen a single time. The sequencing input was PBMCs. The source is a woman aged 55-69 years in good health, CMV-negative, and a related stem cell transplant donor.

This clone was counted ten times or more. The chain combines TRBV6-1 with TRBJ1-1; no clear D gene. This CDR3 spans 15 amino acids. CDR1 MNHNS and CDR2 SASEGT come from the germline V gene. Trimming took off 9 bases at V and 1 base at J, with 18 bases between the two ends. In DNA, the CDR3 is TGTGCCAGTAGATTTGTGTCAGGAAGGAACACTGAAGCTTTCTTT. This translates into CASRFVSGRNTEAFF.

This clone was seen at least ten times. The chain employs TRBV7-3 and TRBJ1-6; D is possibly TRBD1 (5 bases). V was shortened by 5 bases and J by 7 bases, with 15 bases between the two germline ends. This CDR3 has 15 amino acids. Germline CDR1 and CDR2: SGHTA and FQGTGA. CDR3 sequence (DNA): TGTGCCAGCAGCACCGGGACCGCGGGAAATTCACCCCTCCACTTT. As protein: CASSTGTAGNSPLHF.

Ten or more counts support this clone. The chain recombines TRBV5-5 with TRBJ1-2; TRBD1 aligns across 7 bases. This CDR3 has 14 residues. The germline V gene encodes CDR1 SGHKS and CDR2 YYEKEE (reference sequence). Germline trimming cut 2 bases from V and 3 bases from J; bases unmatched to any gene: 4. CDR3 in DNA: TGTGCCAGCAGCTTTACAGGGGACTACTATGGCTACACCTTC. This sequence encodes CASSFTGDYYGYTF.

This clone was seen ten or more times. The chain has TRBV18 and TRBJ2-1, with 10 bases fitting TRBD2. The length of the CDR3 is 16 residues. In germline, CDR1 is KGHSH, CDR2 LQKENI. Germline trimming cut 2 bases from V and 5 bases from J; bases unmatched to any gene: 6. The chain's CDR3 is CASSPSGTSVNNEQFF. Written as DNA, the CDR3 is TGTGCCAGCTCACCATCCGGGACTAGCGTTAACAATGAGCAGTTCTTC.

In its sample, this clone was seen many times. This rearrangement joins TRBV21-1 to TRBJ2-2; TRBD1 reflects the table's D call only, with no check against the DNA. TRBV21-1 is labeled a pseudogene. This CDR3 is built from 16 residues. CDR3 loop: CASTQRSRSNTGELFF. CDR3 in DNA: TGTGCCAGCACCCAAAGAAGCAGGTCGAACACCGGGGAGCTGTTTTTT.

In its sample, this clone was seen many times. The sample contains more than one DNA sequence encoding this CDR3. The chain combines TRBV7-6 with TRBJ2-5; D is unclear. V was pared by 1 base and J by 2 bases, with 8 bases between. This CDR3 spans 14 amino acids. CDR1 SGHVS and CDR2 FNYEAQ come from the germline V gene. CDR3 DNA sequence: TGTGCCAGCAGCTTAGGGCAATTACAAGAGACCCAGTACTTC. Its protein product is CASSLGQLQETQYF.

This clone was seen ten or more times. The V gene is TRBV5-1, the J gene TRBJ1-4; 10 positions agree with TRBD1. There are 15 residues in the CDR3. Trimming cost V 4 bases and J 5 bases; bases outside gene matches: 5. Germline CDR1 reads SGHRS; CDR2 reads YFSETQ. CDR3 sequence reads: CASSPGQGQNEKLFF. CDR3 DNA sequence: TGCGCCAGCAGCCCGGGACAGGGGCAAAATGAAAAACTGTTTTTT. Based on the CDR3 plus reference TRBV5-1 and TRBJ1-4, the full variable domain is KAGVTQTPRYLIKTRGQQVTLSCSPISGHRSVSWYQQTPGQGLQFLFEYFSETQRNKGNFPGRFSGRQFSNSRSEMNVSTLELGDSALYLCASSPGQGQNEKLFFGSGTQLSVL.

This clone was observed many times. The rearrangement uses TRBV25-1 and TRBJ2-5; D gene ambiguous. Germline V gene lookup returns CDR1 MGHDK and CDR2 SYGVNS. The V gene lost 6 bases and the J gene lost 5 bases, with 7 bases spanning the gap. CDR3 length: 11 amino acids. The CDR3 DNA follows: TGTGCCAGCAGCCCAGCGGAGACCCAGTACTTC. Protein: CASSPAETQYF.

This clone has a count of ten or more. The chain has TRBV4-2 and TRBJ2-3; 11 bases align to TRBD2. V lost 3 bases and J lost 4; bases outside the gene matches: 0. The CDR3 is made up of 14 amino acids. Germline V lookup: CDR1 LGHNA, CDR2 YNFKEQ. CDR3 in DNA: TGTGCCAGCAGCCAGGGACTAGCGGCAGATACGCAGTATTTT. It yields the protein CASSQGLAADTQYF.

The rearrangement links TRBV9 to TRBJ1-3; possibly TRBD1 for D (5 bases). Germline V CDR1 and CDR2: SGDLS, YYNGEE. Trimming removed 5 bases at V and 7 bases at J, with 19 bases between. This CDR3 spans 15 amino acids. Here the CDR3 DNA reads TGTGCCAGCAGAGATCCAACCCGACGGGGGAACACCATATATTTT. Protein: CASRDPTRRGNTIYF.

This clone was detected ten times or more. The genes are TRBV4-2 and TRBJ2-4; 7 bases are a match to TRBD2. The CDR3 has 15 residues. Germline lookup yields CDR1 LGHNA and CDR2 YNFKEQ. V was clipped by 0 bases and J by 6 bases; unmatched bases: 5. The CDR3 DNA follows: TGTGCCAGCAGCCAAGAACCTAGCGGTAGAAACATTCAGTACTTC. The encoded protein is CASSQEPSGRNIQYF.

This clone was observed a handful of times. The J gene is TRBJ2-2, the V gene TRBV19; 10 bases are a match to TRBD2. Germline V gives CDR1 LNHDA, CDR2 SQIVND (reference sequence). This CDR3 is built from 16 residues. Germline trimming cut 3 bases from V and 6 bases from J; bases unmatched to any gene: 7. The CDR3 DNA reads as TGTGCCAGTAGTATCCGGCTAGCGGGGGTCTCCGGGGAGCTGTTTTTT. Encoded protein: CASSIRLAGVSGELFF.

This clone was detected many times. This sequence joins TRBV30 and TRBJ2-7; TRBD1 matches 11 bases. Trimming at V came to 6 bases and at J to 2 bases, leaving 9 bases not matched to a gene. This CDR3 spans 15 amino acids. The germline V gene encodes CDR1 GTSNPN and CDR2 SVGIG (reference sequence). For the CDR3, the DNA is TGTGCCTGCCAAAAACCGGGACAGGGGGCCTACGAGCAGTACTTC. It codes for CACQKPGQGAYEQYF.

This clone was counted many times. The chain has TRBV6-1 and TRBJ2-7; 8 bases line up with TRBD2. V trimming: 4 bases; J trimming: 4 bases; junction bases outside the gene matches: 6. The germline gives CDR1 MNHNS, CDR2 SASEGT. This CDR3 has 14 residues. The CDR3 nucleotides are TGTGCCAGCAGTGTCGGGGGGGGTGGGTACGAGCAGTACTTC. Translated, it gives CASSVGGGGYEQYF.

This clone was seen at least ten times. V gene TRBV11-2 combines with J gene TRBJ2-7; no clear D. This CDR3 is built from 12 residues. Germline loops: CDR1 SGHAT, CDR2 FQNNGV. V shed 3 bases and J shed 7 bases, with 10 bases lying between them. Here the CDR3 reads CASSLWGGEQYV. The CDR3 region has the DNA TGTGCCAGCAGCTTGTGGGGTGGGGAGCAGTACGTC.

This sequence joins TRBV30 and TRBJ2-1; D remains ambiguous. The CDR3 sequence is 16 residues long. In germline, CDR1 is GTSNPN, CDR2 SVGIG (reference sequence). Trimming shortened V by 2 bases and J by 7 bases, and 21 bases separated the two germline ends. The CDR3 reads CAWSFISPLYRNEQFF. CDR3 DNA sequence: TGTGCCTGGAGTTTCATCTCTCCCCTCTATAGAAATGAGCAGTTCTTC.

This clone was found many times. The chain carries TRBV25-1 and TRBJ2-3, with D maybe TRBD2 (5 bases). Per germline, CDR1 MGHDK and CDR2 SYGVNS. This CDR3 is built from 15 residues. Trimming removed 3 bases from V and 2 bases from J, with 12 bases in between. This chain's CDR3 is CASSDAGVTTDTQYF. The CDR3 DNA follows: TGTGCCAGCAGTGATGCCGGGGTAACCACAGATACGCAGTATTTT.

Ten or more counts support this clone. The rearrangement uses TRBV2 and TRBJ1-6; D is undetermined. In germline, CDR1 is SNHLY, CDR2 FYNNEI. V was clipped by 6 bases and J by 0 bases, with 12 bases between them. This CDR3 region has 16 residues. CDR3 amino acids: CASSIRRSSYNSPLHF. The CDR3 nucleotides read TGTGCCAGCAGCATTCGACGGAGCTCCTATAATTCACCCCTCCACTTT. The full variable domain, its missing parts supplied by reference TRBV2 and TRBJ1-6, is EPEVTQTPSHQVTQMGQEVILRCVPISNHLYFYWYRQILGQKVEFLVSFYNNEISEKSEIFDDQFSVERPDGSNFTLKIRSTKLEDSAMYFCASSIRRSSYNSPLHFGNGTRLTVT.

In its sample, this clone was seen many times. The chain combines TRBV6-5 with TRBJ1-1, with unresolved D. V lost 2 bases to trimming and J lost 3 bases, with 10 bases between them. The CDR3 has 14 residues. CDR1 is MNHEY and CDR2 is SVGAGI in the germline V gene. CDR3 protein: CASSYRGRDTEAFF. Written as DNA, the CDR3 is TGTGCCAGCAGTTACCGGGGTAGGGACACTGAAGCTTTCTTT.

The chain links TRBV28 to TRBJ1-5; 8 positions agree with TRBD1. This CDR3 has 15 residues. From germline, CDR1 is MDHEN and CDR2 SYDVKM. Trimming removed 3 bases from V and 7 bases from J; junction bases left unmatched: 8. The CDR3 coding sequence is TGTGCCAGCAGTTTGGTGACAGGGGTGGTGCAGCCCCAGCATTTT. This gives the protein CASSLVTGVVQPQHF.

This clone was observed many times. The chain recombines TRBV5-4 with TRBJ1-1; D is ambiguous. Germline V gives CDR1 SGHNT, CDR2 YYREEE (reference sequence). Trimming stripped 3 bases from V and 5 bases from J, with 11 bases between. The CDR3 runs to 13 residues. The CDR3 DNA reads TGTGCCAGCAGCTCAGGAGGGAGAACTGAAGCTTTCTTT. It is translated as CASSSGGRTEAFF.

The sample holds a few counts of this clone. CDR3 amino acids: CASSLGASGMPLQETQYF. CDR3 nucleotide sequence: TGTGCCAGCAGCTTAGGGGCTAGCGGGATGCCACTCCAAGAGACCCAGTACTTC. The gene calls are TRBV11-1 and TRBJ2-5, with TRBD2 matching 9 bases. The CDR3 spans 18 residues. V lost 1 base and J lost 1; bases outside the gene matches: 10. The germline gives CDR1 SGHAT, CDR2 FQDESV (reference sequence).